The 8 T cell receptor beta chains below all came from one sample that was sequenced in a study of blood T cell repertoires in COVID-19. Sequenced by immunoSEQ multiplex PCR; TCRdb stores in-frame clones only, minus some. The sample consists of about 34,000 clones, roughly three quarters of them appearing once. The material sequenced was peripheral blood. Receptors were obtained from a human donor in a cohort sampled during active COVID-19.

This rearrangement joins TRBV7-9 to TRBJ1-1; D is possibly TRBD1 (5 bases). V lost 1 base, J lost 1 base, and 10 bases lay in between. The CDR3 consists of 15 residues. Germline-derived CDR1 and CDR2 are SEHNR and FQNEAQ (reference sequence). The CDR3 loop reads CASSLGGAANTEAFF. The CDR3 DNA reads TGTGCCAGCAGCTTAGGTGGGGCGGCGAACACTGAAGCTTTCTTT.

This rearrangement joins TRBV4-2 to TRBJ2-3, with 13 bases that match TRBD2. The length of the CDR3 is 16 residues. In germline, CDR1 is LGHNA, CDR2 YNFKEQ. The ends lost 2 bases at V and 10 bases at J; junction bases unmatched: 9. CDR3 loop: CASSQFTSGGGDAQYF. CDR3 nucleotide sequence: TGTGCCAGCAGCCAATTTACTAGCGGGGGGGGCGATGCGCAGTATTTT.

The rearrangement joins TRBV12-5 to TRBJ2-2, with 7 bases fitting TRBD1. Germline trimming cut 6 bases from V and 5 bases from J; bases unmatched to any gene: 3. The CDR3 extends over 13 amino acids. Germline CDR1 reads LGHNT; CDR2 reads FRNRAP. The CDR3 DNA is TGTGCTAGTGGATTCAGGGGGACCGGGGAGCTGTTTTTT. The encoded protein is CASGFRGTGELFF.

With respect to this clone: The sample contains more than one DNA sequence encoding this CDR3. This sequence joins TRBV18 and TRBJ2-3, with TRBD2 matching over 9 bases. Germline V CDR1 and CDR2: KGHSH, LQKENI. The CDR3 contains 14 residues. The J segment lost 6 bases and the V segment lost 3 bases, leaving 4 bases of the junction unmatched. CDR3 protein: CASSPSSGEDTQYF. The CDR3, as DNA: TGTGCCAGCTCACCTTCTAGCGGGGAGGATACGCAGTATTTT.

V gene TRBV30 combines with J gene TRBJ1-1, with D uncertain. The CDR3 consists of 11 residues. Germline values: CDR1 GTSNPN, CDR2 SVGIG (reference sequence). V lost 3 bases, J lost 1 base, and 3 bases lay in between. CDR3: CAWRQNTEAFF. In DNA, the CDR3 is TGTGCCTGGAGACAGAACACTGAAGCTTTCTTT.

The chain employs TRBV7-3 and TRBJ2-6; 9 bases map to TRBD2. Unmatched junction bases numbered 3, after V lost 3 bases and J lost 0 bases. Germline assignment: CDR1 SGHTA and CDR2 FQGTGA. The CDR3 sequence is 17 residues long. This CDR3 reads CASSLTSGLSGANVLTF. In DNA form, the CDR3 reads TGTGCCAGCAGCTTGACTAGCGGCCTCTCTGGGGCCAACGTCCTGACTTTC.

The V gene is TRBV3-1 (or the pseudogene TRBV3-2), the J gene TRBJ1-2, with TRBD1 identical over 9 bases. J gave up 8 bases and V 0 bases, and 7 bases lay outside the gene matches. Germline assignment: CDR1 LGHDT and CDR2 YNNKEL (reference sequence). The CDR3 sequence is 15 residues long. CDR3 sequence: CASSQDGDRGKGYTF. The DNA for the CDR3 is TGTGCCAGCAGCCAAGATGGAGACAGGGGGAAAGGCTACACCTTC.

CDR3 protein: CAGGGNTGELFF. For the CDR3, the DNA is TGTGCCGGCGGGGGGAACACCGGGGAGCTGTTTTTT. V gene TRBV6-5 combines with J gene TRBJ2-2, with 7 nucleotides matching TRBD2. The CDR3 consists of 12 residues. V lost 11 bases, J lost 1 base, and 1 base stayed unmatched. Germline V gene data show CDR1 as MNHEY and CDR2 as SVGAGI.